This TCR beta chain was identified in a study of blood T cell repertoires in COVID-19. Looking at the study overall: T cells, B-cell-depleted T cells, or PBMCs provided the cDNA or gDNA that served as material.

Germline-derived CDR1 and CDR2 are LNHDA and SQIVND (reference sequence). CDR3 length: 16 residues. Trimming left V 8 bases short and J 0 bases short, with 17 bases between. Profiled with immunoSEQ multiplex PCR; TCRdb holds only in-frame clones, not every one. The table has roughly 63,000 clones, 85% to 90% seen once. This sequence was found in a man over 45 with acute or convalescent COVID-19. The sample comprised peripheral blood. This chain links TRBV19 with TRBJ1-5; D is undetermined. In DNA form, the CDR3 reads TGTGCCAGTGACTTAGACCGGGAACATAGCAATCAGCCCCAGCATTTT. Translating it yields CASDLDREHSNQPQHF. The full variable domain, in which reference TRBV19 and TRBJ1-5 provide the parts outside the CDR3, is DGGITQSPKYLFRKEGQNVTLSCEQNLNHDAMYWYRQDPGQGLRLIYYSQIVNDFQKGDIAEGYSVSREKKESFPLTVTSAQKNPTAFYLCASDLDREHSNQPQHFGDGTRLSIL.